In this sample, the clone carrying this T cell receptor beta chain turned up many times. Its target is unknown. The CDR3 consists of 14 residues. Germline assignment: CDR1 SNHLY and CDR2 FYNNEI. The V and J ends lost 7 bases and 6 bases respectively, with 18 bases between them. RNA transcripts provided the source from which TCR beta CDR3 regions were amplified. An initial round of RT-PCR targeting the TCR CDR3 relied on the HTBI primer set. Each CDR3 protein is one row after TCRdb ran MiXCR on the multiplex PCR reads. This sample carries 490,000 or so distinct CDR3 sequences, under 25% of them seen once, and the ten largest clones take about 49%. The data derive from a study of T cells in Graves' hyperthyroidism and ophthalmopathy. Findings and caveats of the study: The majority of expanded thyroid clonotypes above 0.001 also appeared in blood.

The chain employs TRBV2 and TRBJ1-1; D gene uncertain. Input material: blood. The sequence was obtained from a woman between 65 and 79 years old with Graves' ophthalmopathy. The CDR3 DNA follows: TGTGCCAGCAAGTTGGAAGGCTCTGGCCCTGAAGCTTTCTTT. Its protein is CASKLEGSGPEAFF.